Listed below are T cell receptor beta chains from one sample, sequenced in a study of blood T cell repertoires in COVID-19. Here immunoSEQ multiplex PCR was the method, and the copy in TCRdb shows in-frame clones only, minus some. The table shows around 140,000 clones, with approximately 80% occurring only once. The specimen was peripheral blood. The receptors stem from a woman aged 55 to 70 with active or convalescent COVID-19. Each CDR3 is given with its conserved first and last residue. The D gene is left open where the match is weak. Expanded clones get a size class; other rows say once, few or many, or leave the size out.

cdr3_aa: CASSLITTNEKLFF
cdr3_nt: TGTGCCAGCAGCTTGATTACAACTAATGAAAAACTGTTTTTT
d_call: -
clone_size: -
v_call: TRBV5-6
j_call: TRBJ1-4

cdr3_aa: CASSRVLSGNTIYF
cdr3_nt: TGTGCCAGCAGCAGGGTCCTCTCTGGAAACACCATATATTTT
d_call: -
clone_size: once
v_call: TRBV2
j_call: TRBJ1-3

cdr3_aa: CATSRDSAGELFF
cdr3_nt: TGTGCCACCAGCAGGGACTCGGCCGGGGAGCTGTTTTTT
d_call: -
clone_size: -
v_call: TRBV15
j_call: TRBJ2-2

cdr3_aa: CASTRTGAGANVLTF
cdr3_nt: TGCGCCAGTACCCGGACAGGGGCTGGGGCCAACGTCCTGACTTTC
d_call: TRBD1
clone_size: -
v_call: TRBV5-1
j_call: TRBJ2-6

cdr3_aa: CASRLNTGELFF
cdr3_nt: TGTGCCAGCCGACTCAACACCGGGGAGCTGTTTTTT
d_call: -
clone_size: once
v_call: TRBV12-3/TRBV12-4
j_call: TRBJ2-2

cdr3_aa: CASSLGGGTNTQYF
cdr3_nt: TGTGCCAGCAGTTTGGGCGGGGGGACTAATACGCAGTATTTT
d_call: TRBD2
clone_size: -
v_call: TRBV27
j_call: TRBJ2-3

cdr3_aa: CASSAGGTGYTF
cdr3_nt: TGTGCCAGCAGCGCGGGGGGTACTGGCTACACCTTC
d_call: -
clone_size: -
v_call: TRBV11-2
j_call: TRBJ1-2

cdr3_aa: CATSDPRRDYGYTF
cdr3_nt: TGTGCCACCAGTGATCCGAGACGGGACTATGGCTACACCTTC
d_call: -
clone_size: once
v_call: TRBV24-1
j_call: TRBJ1-2

cdr3_aa: CASSPSGTYEQYF
cdr3_nt: TGTGCCAGCAGTCCTAGCGGAACCTACGAGCAGTACTTC
d_call: TRBD2
clone_size: few
v_call: TRBV7-9
j_call: TRBJ2-7

cdr3_aa: CASSTQSATNEKLFF
cdr3_nt: TGTGCCAGTAGTACCCAGAGCGCAACTAATGAAAAACTGTTTTTT
d_call: -
clone_size: -
v_call: TRBV19
j_call: TRBJ1-4

cdr3_aa: CAISEGGGKHGEQYF
cdr3_nt: TGTGCCATCAGTGAAGGTGGCGGGAAACATGGCGAGCAGTACTTC
d_call: -
clone_size: -
v_call: TRBV10-3
j_call: TRBJ2-7

cdr3_aa: CASSETGSSYEQYF
cdr3_nt: TGTGCCAGCAGCGAGACAGGCAGCTCCTACGAGCAGTACTTC
d_call: -
clone_size: -
v_call: TRBV6-6
j_call: TRBJ2-7

cdr3_aa: CSVSTSGGAYEQFF
cdr3_nt: TGCAGCGTTTCGACTAGCGGGGGGGCCTATGAGCAGTTCTTC
d_call: TRBD2
clone_size: -
v_call: TRBV29-1
j_call: TRBJ2-1

cdr3_aa: CASRPRGLGVNEKLFF
cdr3_nt: TGCGCCAGCAGGCCTCGTGGACTGGGCGTTAATGAAAAACTGTTTTTT
d_call: -
clone_size: -
v_call: TRBV5-1
j_call: TRBJ1-4

cdr3_aa: CASSLSRSTDTQYF
cdr3_nt: TGTGCCAGCAGCCTTTCGCGGAGCACAGATACGCAGTATTTT
d_call: -
clone_size: -
v_call: TRBV7-2
j_call: TRBJ2-3

cdr3_aa: CASSSGTGETEAFF
cdr3_nt: TGCGCCAGCAGCTCCGGGACAGGGGAAACTGAAGCTTTCTTT
d_call: TRBD1
clone_size: -
v_call: TRBV5-1
j_call: TRBJ1-1

cdr3_aa: CATSMWGPHQPQHF
cdr3_nt: TGTGCCACCAGCATGTGGGGGCCACATCAGCCCCAGCATTTT
d_call: -
clone_size: few
v_call: TRBV15
j_call: TRBJ1-5

cdr3_aa: CATSPTGQGYNEQFF
cdr3_nt: TGTGCCACCAGTCCGACGGGACAGGGGTACAATGAGCAGTTCTTC
d_call: TRBD1
clone_size: few
v_call: TRBV24-1
j_call: TRBJ2-1

cdr3_aa: CASLSGGEFREKLFF
cdr3_nt: TGTGCCAGCCTCTCAGGCGGGGAGTTTCGAGAAAAACTGTTTTTT
d_call: -
clone_size: -
v_call: TRBV28
j_call: TRBJ1-4

cdr3_aa: CASSLYTGNTEAFF
cdr3_nt: TGCGCCAGCAGCTTGTATACGGGGAACACTGAAGCTTTCTTT
d_call: -
clone_size: -
v_call: TRBV5-1
j_call: TRBJ1-1

cdr3_aa: CASALDRVQNTIYF
cdr3_nt: TGTGCCAGCGCACTCGACAGGGTTCAAAACACCATATATTTT
d_call: TRBD1
clone_size: -
v_call: TRBV7-2
j_call: TRBJ1-3

cdr3_aa: CASSLTPGTPYEQYF
cdr3_nt: TGTGCCAGCAGCCTAACACCCGGGACACCCTACGAGCAGTACTTC
d_call: -
clone_size: -
v_call: TRBV7-3
j_call: TRBJ2-7

cdr3_aa: CASSQETGAVAGYTF
cdr3_nt: TGCGCCAGCAGCCAAGAAACGGGAGCAGTGGCTGGCTACACCTTC
d_call: -
clone_size: -
v_call: TRBV4-1
j_call: TRBJ1-2

cdr3_aa: CASSQDRRETADTQYF
cdr3_nt: TGTGCCAGCAGCCAAGACCGGAGGGAGACCGCAGATACGCAGTATTTT
d_call: -
clone_size: -
v_call: TRBV4-2
j_call: TRBJ2-3

cdr3_aa: CASSESPKRGYTF
cdr3_nt: TGTGCCAGCAGTGAATCCCCTAAGAGGGGCTACACCTTC
d_call: -
clone_size: -
v_call: TRBV2
j_call: TRBJ1-2

cdr3_aa: CASSLVGQGWMNTEAFF
cdr3_nt: TGTGCCAGCAGCTTAGTTGGACAGGGGTGGATGAACACTGAAGCTTTCTTT
d_call: TRBD1
clone_size: -
v_call: TRBV5-4
j_call: TRBJ1-1

cdr3_aa: CASSSQGLLGLADQYF
cdr3_nt: TGTGCCAGTAGTTCACAGGGCCTTCTGGGACTAGCCGATCAGTACTTC
d_call: TRBD2
clone_size: -
v_call: TRBV19
j_call: TRBJ2-4

cdr3_aa: CASSFSRTGGNTGELFF
cdr3_nt: TGTGCCAGCAGCTTTTCGCGGACAGGGGGAAACACCGGGGAGCTGTTTTTT
d_call: TRBD1
clone_size: -
v_call: TRBV9
j_call: TRBJ2-2

cdr3_aa: CASSRGGAAPDTQYF
cdr3_nt: TGTGCCAGCAGCCGAGGGGGCGCAGCCCCAGATACGCAGTATTTT
d_call: TRBD1
clone_size: -
v_call: TRBV7-6
j_call: TRBJ2-3

cdr3_aa: CASSVGLAVENEQFF
cdr3_nt: TGTGCCAGCAGCGTGGGACTAGCGGTCGAAAATGAGCAGTTCTTC
d_call: TRBD2
clone_size: -
v_call: TRBV9
j_call: TRBJ2-1

cdr3_aa: CASSFSDGSSYEQYF
cdr3_nt: TGTGCCAGCAGCTTCTCGGATGGGAGCTCCTACGAGCAGTACTTC
d_call: -
clone_size: -
v_call: TRBV7-2
j_call: TRBJ2-7

cdr3_aa: CASSPRTGRDEKLFF
cdr3_nt: TGTGCCAGCAGTCCCCGGACTGGGAGGGATGAAAAACTGTTTTTT
d_call: -
clone_size: -
v_call: TRBV6-5
j_call: TRBJ1-4

cdr3_aa: CSVEDVQGDEQFF
cdr3_nt: TGCAGCGTTGAAGACGTACAGGGTGATGAGCAGTTCTTC
d_call: -
clone_size: -
v_call: TRBV29-1
j_call: TRBJ2-1

cdr3_aa: CASSAIGAGADEQFF
cdr3_nt: TGTGCCAGCAGCGCCATAGGGGCGGGAGCGGATGAGCAGTTCTTC
d_call: TRBD2
clone_size: few
v_call: TRBV9
j_call: TRBJ2-1

cdr3_aa: CASSLVAGTDTQYF
cdr3_nt: TGTGCCAGCAGCTTAGTCGCGGGTACAGATACGCAGTATTTT
d_call: -
clone_size: once
v_call: TRBV7-9
j_call: TRBJ2-3

cdr3_aa: CASSLFASGSKNIQYF
cdr3_nt: TGTGCCAGCAGTTTATTTGCTAGCGGGTCCAAAAACATTCAGTACTTC
d_call: TRBD2
clone_size: -
v_call: TRBV28
j_call: TRBJ2-4

cdr3_aa: CASRGDRGRTLAKNTEAFF
cdr3_nt: TGTGCCAGCAGGGGGGACAGGGGAAGGACTCTCGCTAAGAACACTGAAGCTTTCTTT
d_call: TRBD1
clone_size: -
v_call: TRBV6-4
j_call: TRBJ1-1

cdr3_aa: CASSVVFRGATEAFF
cdr3_nt: TGTGCCAGCAGCGTAGTTTTTAGAGGAGCCACTGAAGCTTTCTTT
d_call: -
clone_size: -
v_call: TRBV9
j_call: TRBJ1-1

cdr3_aa: CASSRLAGGPGTGELFF
cdr3_nt: TGTGCCAGCAGCAGACTAGCGGGGGGGCCGGGGACCGGGGAGCTGTTTTTT
d_call: TRBD2
clone_size: -
v_call: TRBV11-2
j_call: TRBJ2-2

cdr3_aa: CASSRRENSGQNTEAFF
cdr3_nt: TGCGCCAGCAGCCGAAGAGAAAATTCGGGACAGAACACTGAAGCTTTCTTT
d_call: -
clone_size: -
v_call: TRBV5-1
j_call: TRBJ1-1

cdr3_aa: CASSPGQGVNYGYTF
cdr3_nt: TGTGCCAGCAGCCCCGGACAGGGCGTGAACTATGGCTACACCTTC
d_call: TRBD1
clone_size: -
v_call: TRBV7-2
j_call: TRBJ1-2

cdr3_aa: CASSYRQGNGYTF
cdr3_nt: TGTGCCAGCAGTTACAGACAGGGTAACGGCTACACCTTC
d_call: TRBD1
clone_size: -
v_call: TRBV27
j_call: TRBJ1-2

cdr3_aa: CASSQGLAGPHGELFF
cdr3_nt: TGTGCCAGCAGCCAGGGCCTAGCGGGCCCCCACGGGGAGCTGTTTTTT
d_call: TRBD2
clone_size: -
v_call: TRBV6-2/TRBV6-3
j_call: TRBJ2-2

cdr3_aa: CASSRQSGGSTYEQYF
cdr3_nt: TGTGCCAGCAGCCGACAGTCAGGGGGCTCCACTTACGAGCAGTACTTC
d_call: TRBD1
clone_size: -
v_call: TRBV4-2
j_call: TRBJ2-7

cdr3_aa: CASILDRGRVTEAFF
cdr3_nt: TGTGCCAGCATCCTGGACAGGGGGCGCGTTACTGAAGCTTTCTTT
d_call: TRBD1
clone_size: -
v_call: TRBV7-9
j_call: TRBJ1-1

cdr3_aa: CASTKAQGGRETQYF
cdr3_nt: TGTGCCAGCACCAAAGCACAGGGGGGAAGAGAGACCCAGTACTTC
d_call: TRBD1
clone_size: -
v_call: TRBV6-5
j_call: TRBJ2-5

cdr3_aa: CASSLAGGTDTQYF
cdr3_nt: TGCGCCAGCAGCTTAGCAGGGGGGACAGATACGCAGTATTTT
d_call: -
clone_size: once
v_call: TRBV5-1
j_call: TRBJ2-3

cdr3_aa: CASSLFEGTPKQEKLFF
cdr3_nt: TGTGCCAGCAGCCTTTTCGAGGGGACACCGAAACAGGAAAAACTGTTTTTT
d_call: -
clone_size: -
v_call: TRBV21-1
j_call: TRBJ1-4

cdr3_aa: CASSAGRLAGSTDTQYF
cdr3_nt: TGTGCCAGCAGCGCCGGGCGACTAGCGGGGAGCACAGATACGCAGTATTTT
d_call: TRBD2
clone_size: -
v_call: TRBV11-2
j_call: TRBJ2-3

cdr3_aa: CASSEQGARGYTF
cdr3_nt: TGTGCCAGCAGTGAGCAGGGGGCAAGGGGCTACACCTTC
d_call: TRBD1
clone_size: -
v_call: TRBV2
j_call: TRBJ1-2

cdr3_aa: CASSYAGGYNQPQHF
cdr3_nt: TGTGCCAGCAGTTACGCTGGGGGCTATAATCAGCCCCAGCATTTT
d_call: -
clone_size: -
v_call: TRBV6-6
j_call: TRBJ1-5

cdr3_aa: CASSIGGRTTEAFF
cdr3_nt: TGTGCCAGTAGTATCGGCGGCCGGACTACTGAAGCTTTCTTT
d_call: -
clone_size: -
v_call: TRBV19
j_call: TRBJ1-1

cdr3_aa: CASSKYEGWEGISTHQSTDTQYF
cdr3_nt: TGTGCCAGCAGCAAATACGAGGGGTGGGAGGGAATTTCTACCCACCAAAGCACAGATACGCAGTATTTT
d_call: -
clone_size: -
v_call: TRBV21-1
j_call: TRBJ2-3

cdr3_aa: CASSLWANTEAFF
cdr3_nt: TGTGCCAGCAGTTTATGGGCGAACACTGAAGCTTTCTTT
d_call: -
clone_size: few
v_call: TRBV28
j_call: TRBJ1-1

cdr3_aa: CASSLLAEQETQYF
cdr3_nt: TGTGCCAGCAGCCTACTAGCGGAACAAGAGACCCAGTACTTC
d_call: TRBD2
clone_size: -
v_call: TRBV28
j_call: TRBJ2-5